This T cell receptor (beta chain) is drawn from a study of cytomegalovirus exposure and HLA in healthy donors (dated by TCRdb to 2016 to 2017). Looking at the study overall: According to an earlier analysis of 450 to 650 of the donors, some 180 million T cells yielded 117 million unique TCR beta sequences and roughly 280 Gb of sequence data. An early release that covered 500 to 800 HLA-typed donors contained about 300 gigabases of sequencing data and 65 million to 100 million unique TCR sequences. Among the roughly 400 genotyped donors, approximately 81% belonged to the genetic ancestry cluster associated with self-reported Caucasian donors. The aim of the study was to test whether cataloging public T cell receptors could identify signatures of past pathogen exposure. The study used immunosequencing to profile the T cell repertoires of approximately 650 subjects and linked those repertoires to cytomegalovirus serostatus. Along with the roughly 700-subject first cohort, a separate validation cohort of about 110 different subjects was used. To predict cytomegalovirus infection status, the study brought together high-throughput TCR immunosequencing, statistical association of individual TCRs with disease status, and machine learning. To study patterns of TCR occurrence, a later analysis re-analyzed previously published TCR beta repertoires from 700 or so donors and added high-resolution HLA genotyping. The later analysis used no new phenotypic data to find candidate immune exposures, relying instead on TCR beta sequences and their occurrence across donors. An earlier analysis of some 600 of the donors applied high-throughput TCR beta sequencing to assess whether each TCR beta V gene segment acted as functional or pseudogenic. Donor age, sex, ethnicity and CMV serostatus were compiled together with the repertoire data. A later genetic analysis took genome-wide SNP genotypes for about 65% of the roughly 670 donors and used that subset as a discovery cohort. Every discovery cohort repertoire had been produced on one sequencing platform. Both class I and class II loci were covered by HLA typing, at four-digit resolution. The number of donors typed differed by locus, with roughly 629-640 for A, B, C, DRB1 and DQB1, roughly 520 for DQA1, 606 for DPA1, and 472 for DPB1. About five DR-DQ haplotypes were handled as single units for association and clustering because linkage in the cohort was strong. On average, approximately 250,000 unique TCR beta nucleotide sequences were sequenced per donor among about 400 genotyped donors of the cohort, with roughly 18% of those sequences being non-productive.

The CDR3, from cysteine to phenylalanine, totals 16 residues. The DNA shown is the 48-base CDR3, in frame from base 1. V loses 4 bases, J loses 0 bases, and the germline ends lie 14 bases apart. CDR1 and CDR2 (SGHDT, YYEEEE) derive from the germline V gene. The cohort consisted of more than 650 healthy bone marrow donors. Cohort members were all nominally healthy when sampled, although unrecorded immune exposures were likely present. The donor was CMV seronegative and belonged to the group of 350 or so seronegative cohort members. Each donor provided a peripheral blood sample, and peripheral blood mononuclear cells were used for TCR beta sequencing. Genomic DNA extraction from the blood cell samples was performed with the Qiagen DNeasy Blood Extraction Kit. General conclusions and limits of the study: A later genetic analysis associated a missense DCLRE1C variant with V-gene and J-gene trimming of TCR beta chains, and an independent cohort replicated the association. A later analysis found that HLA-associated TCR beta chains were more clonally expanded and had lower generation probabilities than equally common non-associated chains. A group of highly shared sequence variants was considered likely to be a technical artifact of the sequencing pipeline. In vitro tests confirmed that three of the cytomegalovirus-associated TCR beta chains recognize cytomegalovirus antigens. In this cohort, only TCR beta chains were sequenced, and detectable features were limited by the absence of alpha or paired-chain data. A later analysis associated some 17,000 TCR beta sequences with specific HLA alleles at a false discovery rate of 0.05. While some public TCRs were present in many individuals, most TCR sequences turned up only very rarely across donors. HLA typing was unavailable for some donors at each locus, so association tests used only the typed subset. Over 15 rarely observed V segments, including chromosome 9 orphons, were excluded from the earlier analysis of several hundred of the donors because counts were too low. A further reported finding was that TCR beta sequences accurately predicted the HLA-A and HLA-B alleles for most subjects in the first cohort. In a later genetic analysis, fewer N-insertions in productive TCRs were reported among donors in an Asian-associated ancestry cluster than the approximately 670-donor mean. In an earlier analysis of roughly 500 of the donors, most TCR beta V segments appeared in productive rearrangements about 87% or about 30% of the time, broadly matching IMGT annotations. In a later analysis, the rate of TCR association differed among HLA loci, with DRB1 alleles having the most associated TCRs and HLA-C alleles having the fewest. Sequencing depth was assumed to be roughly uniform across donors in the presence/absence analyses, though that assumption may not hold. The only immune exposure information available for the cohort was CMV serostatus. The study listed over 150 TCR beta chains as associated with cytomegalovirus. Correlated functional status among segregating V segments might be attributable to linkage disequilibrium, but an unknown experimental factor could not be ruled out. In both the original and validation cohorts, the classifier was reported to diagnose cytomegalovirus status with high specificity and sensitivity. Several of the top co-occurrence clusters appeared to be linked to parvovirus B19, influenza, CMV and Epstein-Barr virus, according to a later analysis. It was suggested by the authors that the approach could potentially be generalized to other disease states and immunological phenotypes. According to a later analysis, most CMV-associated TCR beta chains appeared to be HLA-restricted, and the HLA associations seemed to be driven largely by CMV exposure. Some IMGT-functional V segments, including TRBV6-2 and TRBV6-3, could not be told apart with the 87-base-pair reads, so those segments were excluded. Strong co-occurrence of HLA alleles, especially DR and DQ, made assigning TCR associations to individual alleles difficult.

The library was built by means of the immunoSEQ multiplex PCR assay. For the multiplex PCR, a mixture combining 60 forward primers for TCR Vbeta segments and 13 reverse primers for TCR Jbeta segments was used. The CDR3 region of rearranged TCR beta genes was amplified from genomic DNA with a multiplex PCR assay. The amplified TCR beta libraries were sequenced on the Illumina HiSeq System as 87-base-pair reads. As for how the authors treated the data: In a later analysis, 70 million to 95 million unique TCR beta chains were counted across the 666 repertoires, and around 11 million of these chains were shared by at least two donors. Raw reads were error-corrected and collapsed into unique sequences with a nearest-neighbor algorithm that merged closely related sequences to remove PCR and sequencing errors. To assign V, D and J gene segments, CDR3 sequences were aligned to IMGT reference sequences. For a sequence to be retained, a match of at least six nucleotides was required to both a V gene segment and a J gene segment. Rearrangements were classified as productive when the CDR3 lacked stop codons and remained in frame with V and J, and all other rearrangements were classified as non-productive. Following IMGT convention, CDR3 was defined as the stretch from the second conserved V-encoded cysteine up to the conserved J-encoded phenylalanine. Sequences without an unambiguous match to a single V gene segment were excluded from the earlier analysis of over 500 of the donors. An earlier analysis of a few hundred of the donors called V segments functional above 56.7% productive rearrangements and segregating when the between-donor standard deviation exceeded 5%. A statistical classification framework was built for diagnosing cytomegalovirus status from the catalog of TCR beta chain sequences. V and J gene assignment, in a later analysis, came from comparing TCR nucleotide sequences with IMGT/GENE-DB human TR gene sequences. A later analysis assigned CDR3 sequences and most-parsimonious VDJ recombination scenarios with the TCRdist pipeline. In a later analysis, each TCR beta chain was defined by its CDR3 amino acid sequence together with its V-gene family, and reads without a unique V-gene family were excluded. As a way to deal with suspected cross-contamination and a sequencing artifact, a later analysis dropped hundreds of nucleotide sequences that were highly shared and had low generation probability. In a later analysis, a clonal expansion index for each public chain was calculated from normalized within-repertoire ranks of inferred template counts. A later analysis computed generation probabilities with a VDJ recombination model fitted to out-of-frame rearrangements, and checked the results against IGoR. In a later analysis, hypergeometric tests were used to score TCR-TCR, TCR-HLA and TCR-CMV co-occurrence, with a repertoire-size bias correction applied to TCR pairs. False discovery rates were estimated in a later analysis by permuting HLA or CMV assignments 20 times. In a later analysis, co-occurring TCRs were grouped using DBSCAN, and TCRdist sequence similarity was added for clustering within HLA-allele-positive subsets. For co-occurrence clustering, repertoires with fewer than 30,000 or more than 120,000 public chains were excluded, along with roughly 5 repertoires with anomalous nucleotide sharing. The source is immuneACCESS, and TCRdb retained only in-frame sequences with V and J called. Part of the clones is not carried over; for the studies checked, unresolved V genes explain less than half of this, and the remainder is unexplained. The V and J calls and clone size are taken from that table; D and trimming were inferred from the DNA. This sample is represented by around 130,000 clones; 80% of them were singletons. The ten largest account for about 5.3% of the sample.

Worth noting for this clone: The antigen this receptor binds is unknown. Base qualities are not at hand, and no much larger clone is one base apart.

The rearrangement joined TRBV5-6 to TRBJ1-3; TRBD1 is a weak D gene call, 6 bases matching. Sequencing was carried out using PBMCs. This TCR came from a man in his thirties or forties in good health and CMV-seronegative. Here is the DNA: TGTGCCAGCAGCGCGGGGGGGCGCTTCTCTGGAAACACCATATATTTT. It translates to CASSAGGRFSGNTIYF.